Each of the 27 T cell receptor beta chains below was sequenced from the same sample in a study of T cells in narcolepsy. The method was immunoSEQ multiplex PCR; TCRdb's version includes in-frame clones alone and lacks a portion of them. This table holds 30,000 to 40,000 clones, around 84% found once. Source material: memory (CD45RA-) CD4+ T cells from blood. The receptor set was obtained from a human donor in good health.

V usage is TRBV6-1 and J usage is TRBJ1-2, with D perhaps TRBD1 (6 bases). The V gene lost 1 base and the J gene lost 2 bases, with 14 bases spanning the gap. The CDR3 length is 16 residues. The germline V gene has CDR1 MNHNS and CDR2 SASEGT. The chain's CDR3 is CASSEGGASGNYGYTF. The CDR3 DNA follows: TGTGCCAGCAGTGAAGGGGGGGCATCAGGGAACTATGGCTACACCTTC.

The chain uses TRBV14 and TRBJ2-3; D not certain. CDR3 length: 15 amino acids. CDR1 and CDR2 (germline): SGHDN, FVKESK. V shed 4 bases and J shed 0 bases, with 11 bases lying between them. CDR3 sequence (DNA): TGTGCCAGCAGCCTGCGGCTCGGGAGCACAGATACGCAGTATTTT. It encodes CASSLRLGSTDTQYF.

The J gene is TRBJ1-1, the V gene TRBV30, with D unclear. Germline CDR1 is GTSNPN and CDR2 is SVGIG (reference sequence). Trimming left V 2 bases short and J 3 bases short, with 19 bases between. This CDR3 has 16 amino acids. The CDR3 coding sequence is TGTGCCTGGAGTCGGTCAGGAGTAAAGCCCTACACTGAAGCTTTCTTT. This sequence encodes CAWSRSGVKPYTEAFF.

The chain carries TRBV6-4 and TRBJ1-2; 8 positions agree with TRBD1. V trimming: 6 bases; J trimming: 4 bases; junction bases outside the gene matches: 4. The CDR3 covers 13 residues. Germline V gene lookup returns CDR1 MRHNA and CDR2 SNTAGT. In DNA form, the CDR3 reads TGTGCCAGCAGCCAGGACAGGGCCTATGGCTACACCTTC. It encodes CASSQDRAYGYTF.

By share of the sample, this clone is medium-sized (0.01 to 0.1%). The chain carries TRBV20-1 and TRBJ2-1; tentatively, D is TRBD2 (6 bases). The CDR3 spans 11 residues. V was cut by 7 bases and J by 16 bases, with 20 bases left in between. Germline V gives CDR1 DFQATT, CDR2 SNEGSKA (reference sequence). The CDR3: CSESRGELEFF. For the CDR3, the DNA is TGCAGTGAGTCGCGCGGGGAATTGGAATTCTTC.

This chain connects TRBV2 to TRBJ2-7; the D is unclear. Trimming took 3 bases from V and 2 from J, leaving 8 bases between them. This CDR3 spans 13 amino acids. Germline V gene data show CDR1 as SNHLY and CDR2 as FYNNEI. CDR3 sequence (DNA): TGTGCCAGCAGTGATATCGGACCCTACGAGCAGTACTTC. It specifies CASSDIGPYEQYF.

V is TRBV6-1 and J is TRBJ2-5, with D possibly TRBD1 on 5 matching bases. The better agreement between TRBJ2-7 and the DNA end casts doubt on the J call. The CDR3 contains 14 residues. Germline assignment: CDR1 MNHNS and CDR2 SASEGT. CDR3 coding DNA: TGTGCCAGCCGCACCCAGGGCGCGTACTACGAGCAGTACTTC. It is translated as CASRTQGAYYEQYF.

The chain is built from TRBV7-9 and TRBJ2-1, with TRBD2 identical over 7 bases. Looked up from germline, CDR1 is SEHNR and CDR2 is FQNEAQ (reference sequence). The V gene end was trimmed by 2 bases and the J gene end by 2 bases; junction bases not matched to a gene: 9. This CDR3 is 17 amino acids long. The CDR3, as DNA: TGTGCCAGCAGCTTAATCGTGGGAGGGAGGACCTACAATGAGCAGTTCTTC. Translation: CASSLIVGGRTYNEQFF.

The chain combines TRBV2 with TRBJ2-7, with a weak D call TRBD2 (5 bases). This CDR3 spans 13 amino acids. Trimming took off 7 bases at V and 2 bases at J, with 12 bases between the two ends. Per germline, CDR1 SNHLY and CDR2 FYNNEI. The chain's CDR3 is CASTRGSAYEQYF. The CDR3 nucleotides are TGTGCCAGCACCCGAGGGTCGGCCTACGAGCAGTACTTC.

V usage is TRBV2 and J usage is TRBJ1-5; D gene uncertain. Trimming cost V 7 bases and J 0 bases, with 7 bases left between them. Germline V lookup: CDR1 SNHLY, CDR2 FYNNEI. The CDR3 is 13 amino acids. The CDR3 sequence: CASMPYSNQPQHF. In DNA form, the CDR3 reads TGTGCCAGCATGCCCTATAGCAATCAGCCCCAGCATTTT.

V and J are TRBV19 and TRBJ1-1; D is uncertain. Trimming shortened V by 2 bases and J by 1 base, and 11 bases separated the two germline ends. The CDR3 extends over 15 amino acids. Germline CDR1 and CDR2: LNHDA and SQIVND (reference sequence). The CDR3 nucleotides are TGTGCCAGTAGTATAAGGCCAGGCCAGAACACTGAAGCTTTCTTT. Protein product: CASSIRPGQNTEAFF.

V is TRBV28 and J is TRBJ2-5; D is possibly TRBD2 (6 bases). The germline CDR1 and CDR2 sequences are MDHEN and SYDVKM. The V end lost 7 bases, the J end lost 8 bases, and 23 bases lay between the germline ends. The CDR3 covers 15 residues. CDR3: CASTLVRTRGNTQYF. In DNA, the CDR3 is TGTGCCAGCACCCTCGTGAGGACCCGGGGGAACACCCAGTACTTC.

The table lists this clone with a few counts. The rearrangement joins TRBV5-1 to TRBJ2-2; TRBD2 aligns across 9 bases. J lost 0 bases, V lost 0 bases, and 6 bases had no gene match. The CDR3 is 18 residues long. Per germline, CDR1 SGHRS and CDR2 YFSETQ. This CDR3 is CASSLAASGASNTGELFF. The DNA of the CDR3 is TGCGCCAGCAGCTTGGCGGCTAGCGGGGCCTCGAACACCGGGGAGCTGTTTTTT. Variable domain in full (rest from reference TRBV5-1 and TRBJ2-2): KAGVTQTPRYLIKTRGQQVTLSCSPISGHRSVSWYQQTPGQGLQFLFEYFSETQRNKGNFPGRFSGRQFSNSRSEMNVSTLELGDSALYLCASSLAASGASNTGELFFGEGSRLTVL.

The chain has TRBV9 and TRBJ1-5; D not certain. V lost 4 bases to trimming and J lost 3 bases, with 14 bases between them. This CDR3 is 15 amino acids long. In germline, CDR1 is SGDLS, CDR2 YYNGEE. CDR3 region: CASSTLDGFNQPQHF. CDR3 nucleotides: TGTGCCAGCAGCACCCTGGACGGATTCAATCAGCCCCAGCATTTT.

The rearrangement joins TRBV27 to TRBJ1-2; possible D gene TRBD1, 5 bases. Germline CDR1 MNHEY, CDR2 SMNVEV (reference sequence). Trimming pared 2 bases from V and 4 bases from J, leaving 8 bases between. The CDR3 runs to 13 residues. This CDR3 is CASSLAGRYGYTF. In DNA, the CDR3 is TGTGCCAGCAGTTTAGCAGGGCGCTATGGCTACACCTTC.

The rearrangement joins TRBV7-9 to TRBJ2-7; 7 bases are shared with TRBD2. CDR1 and CDR2 (germline): SEHNR, FQNEAQ (reference sequence). The CDR3 is made up of 17 amino acids. V trimming: 1 base; J trimming: 5 bases; junction bases outside the gene matches: 14. CDR3 sequence (DNA): TGTGCCAGCAGCTTAGAGGTGACGCGGGAGAGGTCCCACGAGCAGTACTTC. This codes for CASSLEVTRERSHEQYF.

This rearrangement joins TRBV19 to TRBJ2-5; 7 nucleotides line up with TRBD1. The tail of the sequence fits TRBJ2-7 better, so the J call may be wrong. The CDR3 spans 14 residues. In germline, CDR1 is LNHDA, CDR2 SQIVND (reference sequence). The DNA for the CDR3 is TGTGCCAGTAGTCAAGGACAGGTTAGCTACGAGCAGTACTTC. It codes for CASSQGQVSYEQYF.

The chain carries TRBV15 and TRBJ1-5; 10 nucleotides match TRBD1. V shed 2 bases, J shed 0 bases, and the junction held 13 bases outside the gene matches. This CDR3 is 20 amino acids long. Looked up from germline, CDR1 is LNHNV and CDR2 is YYDKDF (reference sequence). The CDR3 DNA is TGTGCCACCAGCAGATATTCCGGGACAGGGGACCCCTATAGCAATCAGCCCCAGCATTTT. As protein: CATSRYSGTGDPYSNQPQHF.

This clone is a singleton in its sample. The chain uses TRBV7-6 and TRBJ1-6, with no clear D. Trimming shortened V by 1 base and J by 6 bases, and 7 bases separated the two germline ends. CDR1 and CDR2 (germline): SGHVS, FNYEAQ. CDR3 length: 14 residues. The CDR3 loop reads CASSLEQINSPLHF. DNA for the CDR3: TGTGCCAGCAGCTTAGAACAAATTAATTCACCCCTCCACTTT.

The chain couples TRBV5-1 to TRBJ2-7; the D gene could be TRBD1 or TRBD2 (5 bases each). CDR1 is SGHRS and CDR2 is YFSETQ in the germline V gene. The CDR3 contains 18 residues. The germline V and J ends were trimmed by 0 bases and 3 bases, with 22 bases remaining between them. The CDR3 DNA is TGCGCCAGCAGCTTGGAATTGAGGGGACGGATTGGTGTCTACGAGCAGTACTTC. Translating gives CASSLELRGRIGVYEQYF.

The chain is built from TRBV5-1 and TRBJ1-1; 8 bases fit TRBD1. V shed 4 bases and J 3 bases; nucleotides not matched to a gene: 11. The CDR3 covers 16 residues. Per the germline V gene, CDR1 is SGHRS and CDR2 is YFSETQ. CDR3 amino acids: CASSIQGDQGHTEAFF. DNA of the CDR3: TGCGCCAGCAGCATACAGGGGGATCAGGGCCACACTGAAGCTTTCTTT.

The V gene is TRBV18, the J gene TRBJ1-5; 12 nucleotides agree with TRBD1. This CDR3 spans 15 amino acids. J lost 5 bases, V lost 3 bases, and 2 bases had no gene match. CDR1 and CDR2 from the germline V gene are KGHSH and LQKENI. The CDR3 is CASSPGQGADQPQHF. The CDR3 DNA is TGTGCCAGCTCACCGGGACAGGGGGCCGATCAGCCCCAGCATTTT.

The chain is built from TRBV5-1 and TRBJ1-6, with 8 positions matching TRBD1. CDR3 length: 15 amino acids. Trimming removed 0 bases from V and 10 bases from J; junction bases left unmatched: 6. Germline V gives CDR1 SGHRS, CDR2 YFSETQ. The CDR3 DNA follows: TGCGCCAGCAGCTTGGAAGGACAGGGTCGGTCACCCCTCCACTTT. This encodes CASSLEGQGRSPLHF.

The genes are TRBV29-1 and TRBJ1-3; TRBD1 agrees at 7 bases. V was clipped by 5 bases and J by 8 bases; unmatched bases: 3. This CDR3 is 11 amino acids long. Per germline, CDR1 SQVTM and CDR2 ANQGSEA. CDR3 residues: CSVRQGDTIYF. In nucleotides, the CDR3 is TGCAGCGTTCGACAGGGTGACACCATATATTTT.

This clone came up a few times. V gene TRBV19 combines with J gene TRBJ1-2; TRBD1 might be the D (5 bases). Germline V lookup: CDR1 LNHDA, CDR2 SQIVND (reference sequence). The CDR3 extends over 13 amino acids. Between the trimmed V and J ends, which lost 5 bases and 5 bases, there was a span of 12 bases. CDR3 nucleotide sequence: TGTGCCAGTAGTTCCAGGGAGGGGTATGGCTACACCTTC. Translating it yields CASSSREGYGYTF.

The chain combines TRBV7-3 with TRBJ2-7; tentatively, D is TRBD2 (7 bases). Trimming left V 3 bases short and J 6 bases short, with 18 bases between. Germline-derived CDR1 and CDR2 are SGHTA and FQGTGA. This CDR3 comprises 15 residues. CDR3 loop: CASSFSAGGRGEQYF. In nucleotides, the CDR3 is TGTGCCAGCAGCTTCTCCGCCGGGGGGCGCGGCGAGCAGTACTTC.

V gene TRBV5-1 combines with J gene TRBJ2-1; D is unresolved. This CDR3 region has 13 residues. With 1 base removed from V and 5 bases from J, the gap between germline ends came to 7 bases. Germline CDR1 and CDR2: SGHRS and YFSETQ. The CDR3 protein is CASSLNSNNEQFF. DNA for the CDR3: TGCGCCAGCAGCTTGAACTCGAACAATGAGCAGTTCTTC.